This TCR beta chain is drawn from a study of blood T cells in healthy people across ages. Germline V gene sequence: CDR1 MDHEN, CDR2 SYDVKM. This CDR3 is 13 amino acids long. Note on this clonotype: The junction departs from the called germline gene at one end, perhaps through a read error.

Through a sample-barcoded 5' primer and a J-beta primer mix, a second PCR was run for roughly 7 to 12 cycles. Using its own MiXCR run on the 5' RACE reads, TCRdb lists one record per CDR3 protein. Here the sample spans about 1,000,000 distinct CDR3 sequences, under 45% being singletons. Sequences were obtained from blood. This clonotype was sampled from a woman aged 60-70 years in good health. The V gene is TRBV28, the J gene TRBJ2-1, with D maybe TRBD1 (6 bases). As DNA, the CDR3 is TGTGCCAGCAGTTGGGACACCTACAATGAGCGGTTCTTC. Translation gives CASSWDTYNERFF.